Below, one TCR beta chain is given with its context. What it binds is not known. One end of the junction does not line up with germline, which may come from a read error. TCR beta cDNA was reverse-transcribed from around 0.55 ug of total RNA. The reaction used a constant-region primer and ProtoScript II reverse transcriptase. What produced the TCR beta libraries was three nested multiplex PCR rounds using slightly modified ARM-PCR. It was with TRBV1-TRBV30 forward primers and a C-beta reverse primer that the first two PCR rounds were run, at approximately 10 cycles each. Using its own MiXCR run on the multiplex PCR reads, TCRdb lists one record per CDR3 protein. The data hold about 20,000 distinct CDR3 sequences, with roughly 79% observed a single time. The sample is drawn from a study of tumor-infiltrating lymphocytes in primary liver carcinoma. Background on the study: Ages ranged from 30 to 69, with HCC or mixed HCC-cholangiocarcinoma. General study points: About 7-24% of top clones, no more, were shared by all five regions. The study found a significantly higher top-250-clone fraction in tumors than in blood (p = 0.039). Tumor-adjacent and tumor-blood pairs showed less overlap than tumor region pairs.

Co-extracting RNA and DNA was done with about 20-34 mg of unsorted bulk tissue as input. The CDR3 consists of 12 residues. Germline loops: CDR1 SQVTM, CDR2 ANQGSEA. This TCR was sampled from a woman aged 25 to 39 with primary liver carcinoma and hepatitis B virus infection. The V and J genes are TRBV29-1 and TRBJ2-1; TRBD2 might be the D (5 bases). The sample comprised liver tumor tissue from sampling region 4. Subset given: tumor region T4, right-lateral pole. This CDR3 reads CSVEDWRKEQLF. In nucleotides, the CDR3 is TGTAGCGTCGAGGACTGGCGGAAGGAGCAGCTCTTC.